This T cell receptor beta chain was recorded in a study of T-cell reconstitution after alpha-beta-depleted transplantation in children. Unique molecular identifiers were incorporated when the TCRbeta library was constructed. TCRdb re-called the PCR reads with MiXCR, one entry per CDR3 protein. The table lists about a million distinct CDR3 sequences, less than 30% of them singletons. Study observations and caveats: Reported findings indicate that, about two months after transplant, alpha-beta T cells came from several hundred expanded clones, which were derived from non-depleted graft cells. T-cell counts and diversity at one year post-transplant came mainly from newly produced T cells.

The sample holds a few counts of this clonotype. Its target is unknown. The CDR3 totals 16 residues. The V gene lost 6 bases and the J gene lost 0 bases, with 18 bases spanning the gap. The chain joins TRBV12-3 or TRBV12-4 to TRBJ2-7; D unresolved. Here the sequenced sample was PBMCs, mostly from graft donor cells, taken 360 days after TCRalphabeta/CD19-depleted stem cell transplant. This clonotype was obtained from a boy younger than two who had a stem cell transplant for SCID, so the T cells may come from the graft donor. CDR3 DNA sequence: TGTGCCAGCAGCGAGAACCGCGCCCCGACCTCCTACGAGCAGTACTTC. Translated: CASSENRAPTSYEQYF.